The present T cell receptor beta chain was sequenced within a study of shared clonotypes between healthy human individuals. Broader study findings: It was the few donors that limited the genetic and exposure-history diversity represented.

Every subset's genomic DNA went evenly onto several immunoSEQ plates. Assay used: immunoSEQ multiplex PCR; TCRdb lists only in-frame clones, some missing. The table shows approximately 180,000 clones, with 85% to 95% occurring only once. Note on this clone: The antigen remains unidentified.

The CDR3 loop spans 13 amino acids. Germline-derived CDR1 and CDR2 are MNHNS and SASEGT. V shed 2 bases, J shed 7 bases, and the junction held 3 bases outside the gene matches. This chain links TRBV6-1 with TRBJ1-1; 8 bases map to TRBD1. Sequenced: naive CD4+ T cells sorted from blood. Subset indicated: CD45RA+ positively selected. The TCR sequence derives from a woman aged 25-40 years in good health. CDR3 nucleotide sequence: TGTGCCAGCAGTGAAAAGGACAGGGATGAAGCTTTCTTT. It is translated as CASSEKDRDEAFF.